This record concerns one T cell receptor beta chain sequence. This clone occurred many times. Its recognized antigen is unknown. Base qualities are not provided; no much larger clone lies one nucleotide away. These data are taken from a study of T cell responses to AZD1222 COVID-19 vaccine (TCRdb year 2021). About the investigation overall: AZD1222 recipients whose second dose came at about 4 weeks and those whose second dose came at about 12 weeks were combined into one group, since spike-specific TCR depth and breadth did not differ between the two schedules. Trial participants were enrolled into age subgroups of 18-55, 56-69 and 70-plus years, which contained about 150, 27 and 61 TCR-sequenced participants, respectively. A total of 233 trial participants underwent TCR sequencing, of whom roughly 210 had received two doses of AZD1222 and roughly 26 had received two doses of the MenACWY control vaccine. What the study reported, not specific to this receptor: A significant rise in spike-specific TCR breadth and depth was observed after two AZD1222 doses relative to day 0 and relative to MenACWY recipients. Because no samples from the day 14 peak response were available, repertoires could be characterized only after the peak T cell response. Participants were mostly white British, with more females than males. The authors suggested clonal diversity may have been underestimated. CD4 TCRs associated with the vaccine covered the entire spike protein, and the dominant responses were in regions 160-218 and 743-854. In the small 56-69-year group, the increase in depth fell short of significance, most likely because of low power. Reportedly, almost half of the unique spike-specific TCRs recognized epitopes lying outside the regions that are mutated in the B.1.351 and B.1.1.7 variants. Only a handful of AZD1222 recipients were SARS-CoV-2 seropositive at baseline, limiting conclusions about previously exposed vaccinees.

The time point label corresponds to: baseline before first vaccination. The vaccinee samples were drawn from two UK trials, COV001 and COV002, one of which was a single-blind randomized controlled phase 2/3 trial testing AZD1222 (ChAdOx1 nCoV-19) in healthy adults. Trial participant PBMC samples were collected at day 0 and day 28 after the second dose for TCRbeta chain sequencing. The germline V gene (reference sequence) supplies CDR1 LNHNV and CDR2 YYDKDF. The junction shows trimming of 5 bases on V and 2 bases on J, and the gene matches do not reach 4 bases of it. The CDR3 spans 15 residues, from the cysteine through the phenylalanine. The CDR3 DNA has 45 bases and is translated from base 1. The CDR3 regions of human TCRbeta chains were analyzed by immunosequencing. The authors' pipeline ran thus. TCRs in the repertoires were compared against a reference library of SARS-CoV-2-specific TCRs that had been generated with the MIRA antigen-specificity platform. Breadth was defined as the fraction of unique TCRs that were SARS-CoV-2-associated, and depth was defined as the fraction of total T cells that were SARS-CoV-2-associated. Using the MIRA data, every spike-specific TCR was mapped to the spike region that the TCR reacted to and assigned to either a CD4 or a CD8 class. Log10-transformed breadth and depth values were compared by one-way ANOVA with Sidak's multiple comparisons tests. In its TCRdb copy, this immuneACCESS table keeps in-frame sequences only and misses some clones. Where compared with another copy, unresolved V genes explain less than half of these, and the others have no known cause. V and J calls plus clone size are reproduced from that table; the DNA served to infer D and trimming. For this sample the table gives tens of thousands of clones, of which approximately 78% were detected only once. The top ten hold under 25% of the sample.

This specimen was peripheral blood, taken on day 0 of AZD1222 vaccination. This chain is built from TRBV15 and TRBJ2-7; TRBD2 matches 12 bases in the middle. The clonotype originates from an adult in good health. The CDR3 sequence is CATSLGLAGTYEQYF. The nucleotide sequence reads TGTGCCACCAGCCTTGGACTAGCGGGGACCTACGAGCAGTACTTC.